This is a list of T cell receptor beta chains from one sample in a study of T cell changes during pregnancy in multiple sclerosis. This table comes from immunoSEQ multiplex PCR, and its TCRdb copy is limited to in-frame clones, with some not included. Here the sample spans about 100,000 clones, 90% being singletons. The input for sequencing was peripheral blood, taken in the second trimester of pregnancy. All receptors come from a female donor in good health, enrolled as a control in a pregnancy study. The CDR3 runs from the conserved cysteine through the conserved F or W. A D gene is named only where the DNA matches it firmly. Size is stated for part of the rows, as once, few or many counts, or as a class when the clone is expanded.

v_call	j_call	d_call	clone_size	cdr3_aa	cdr3_nt
TRBV19	TRBJ1-2	-	once	CASTKNPTGTDYGYTF	TGTGCCAGTACTAAAAACCCGACGGGAACCGACTATGGCTACACCTTC
TRBV7-2	TRBJ2-3	-	once	CASSHPRATDTQYF	TGTGCCAGCAGCCACCCCAGGGCCACAGATACGCAGTATTTT
TRBV7-2	TRBJ1-6	TRBD1	-	CASSSGQGGSPLHF	TGTGCCAGCAGCTCCGGACAGGGAGGTTCACCCCTCCACTTT
TRBV18	TRBJ1-2	-	-	CASSEEQGRGYTF	TGTGCCAGCTCAGAAGAGCAGGGGCGCGGCTACACCTTC
TRBV29-1	TRBJ1-6	TRBD1	-	CNSTGGALLSSYNSPLHF	TGCAACTCCACAGGGGGCGCGTTACTAAGCTCCTATAATTCACCCCTCCACTTT
TRBV27	TRBJ2-1	TRBD2	-	CASSETSGLHNEQFF	TGTGCCAGCAGTGAGACTAGCGGGCTTCACAATGAGCAGTTCTTC
TRBV27	TRBJ2-1	-	-	CASAPSSYNEQFF	TGTGCCAGCGCCCCCAGCTCCTACAATGAGCAGTTCTTC
TRBV28	TRBJ1-2	TRBD1	-	CASKGQGSGGYTF	TGTGCCAGCAAGGGACAGGGGTCGGGAGGCTACACCTTC
TRBV15	TRBJ1-4	-	-	CATSRGRTTNEKLFF	TGTGCCACCAGCAGAGGGAGGACAACTAATGAAAAACTGTTTTTT
TRBV10-1	TRBJ2-2	TRBD2	-	CASSDSGNSGELFF	TGCGCCAGCAGCGATAGCGGGAACTCCGGGGAGCTGTTTTTT
TRBV7-2	TRBJ1-4	TRBD1	-	CASSLQGADEKLFF	TGTGCCAGCAGCTTACAGGGGGCGGACGAAAAACTGTTTTTT
TRBV5-5	TRBJ1-2	TRBD1	once	CASSFLTIRGDYGYTF	TGTGCCAGCAGCTTCTTAACCATCAGGGGGGACTATGGCTACACCTTC
TRBV4-3	TRBJ1-1	-	-	CASSHIGETEAFF	TGCGCCAGCAGCCACATCGGGGAGACTGAAGCTTTCTTT
TRBV4-2	TRBJ2-7	-	-	CASSQDYSYEQYF	TGTGCCAGCAGCCAAGATTACAGCTACGAGCAGTACTTC
TRBV6-6	TRBJ1-5	TRBD1	-	CASSLDRNQPQHF	TGTGCCAGCAGTCTGGACAGGAATCAGCCCCAGCATTTT